Described below is a single TCR beta chain sequence and its context. Its specificity is unknown. V was shortened by 3 bases and J by 4 bases, with 12 bases between the two germline ends. The CDR3 consists of 15 residues. CDR1 and CDR2 from the germline V gene are MDHEN and SYDVKM. Isolated RNA was reverse transcribed in full, so expressed TCRB transcripts were sequenced. TCRdb keeps only in-frame clones here, not all; method: immunoSEQ multiplex PCR. Seen here are about 360,000 clones, roughly an eighth observed once, and the top ten hold 0.015% to 0.02%. This sample stems from a study of beta chain features in type 1 diabetes. Overall study results and limits: A possible short-template PCR bias applies equally to patients and controls.

The receptor comes from a man between 18 and 29 years old in good health. Sequences were obtained from naive CD4+ T cells from blood. The rearrangement uses TRBV28 and TRBJ2-2; D gene unclear. The CDR3, as DNA: TGTGCCAGCAGTTTCCTAGAGGTCGGCACCGGGGAGCTGTTTTTT. Translated: CASSFLEVGTGELFF.